This TCR beta chain appears in the sequencing data of a study of blood T cell repertoires in COVID-19. Overall study: PBMCs, B-cell-depleted T cells, or T cells provided the cDNA or gDNA that made up the material.

From germline, CDR1 is SGHAT and CDR2 FQNNGV. The V end lost 1 base, the J end lost 0 bases, and 3 bases lay between the germline ends. The CDR3 is made up of 13 amino acids. This table comes from immunoSEQ multiplex PCR, and its TCRdb copy is limited to in-frame clones, with some not included. Here the sample spans just under 80,000 clones, approximately 88% being singletons. Input material: peripheral blood. The rearrangement uses TRBV11-2 and TRBJ2-5; D not resolved. The source is a human donor in a cohort sampled during active COVID-19. The CDR3 region is CASSLAYQETQYF. CDR3 in DNA: TGTGCCAGCAGCTTAGCCTACCAAGAGACCCAGTACTTC.